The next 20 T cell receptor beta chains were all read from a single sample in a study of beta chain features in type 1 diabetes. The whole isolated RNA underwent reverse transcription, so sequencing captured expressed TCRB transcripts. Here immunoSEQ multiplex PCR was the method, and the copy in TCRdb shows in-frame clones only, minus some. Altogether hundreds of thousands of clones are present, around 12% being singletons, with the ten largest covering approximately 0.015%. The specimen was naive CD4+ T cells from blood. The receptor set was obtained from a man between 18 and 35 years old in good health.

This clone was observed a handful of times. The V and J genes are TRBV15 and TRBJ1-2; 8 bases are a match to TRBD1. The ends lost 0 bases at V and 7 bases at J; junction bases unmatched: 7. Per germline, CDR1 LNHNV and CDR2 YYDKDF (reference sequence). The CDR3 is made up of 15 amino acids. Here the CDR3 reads CATSRDRGQESGYTF. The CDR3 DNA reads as TGTGCCACCAGCAGAGATAGGGGACAGGAGAGTGGCTACACCTTC.

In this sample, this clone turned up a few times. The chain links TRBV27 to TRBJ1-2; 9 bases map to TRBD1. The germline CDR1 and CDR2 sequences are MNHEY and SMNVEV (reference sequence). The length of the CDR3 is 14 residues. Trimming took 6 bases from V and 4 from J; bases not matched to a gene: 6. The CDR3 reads CASSRDRVVYGYTF. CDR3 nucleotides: TGTGCCAGCAGCCGGGACAGGGTAGTCTATGGCTACACCTTC.

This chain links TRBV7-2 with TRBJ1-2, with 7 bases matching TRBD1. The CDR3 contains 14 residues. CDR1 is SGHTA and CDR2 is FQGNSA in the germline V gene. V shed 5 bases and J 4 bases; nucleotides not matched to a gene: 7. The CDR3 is CASSPGTEAYGYTF. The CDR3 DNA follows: TGTGCCAGCAGCCCCGGGACAGAGGCCTATGGCTACACCTTC. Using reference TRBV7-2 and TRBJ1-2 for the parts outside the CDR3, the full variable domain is GAGVSQSPSNKVTEKGKDVELRCDPISGHTALYWYRQSLGQGLEFLIYFQGNSAPDKSGLPSDRFSAERTGGSVSTLTIQRTQQEDSAVYLCASSPGTEAYGYTFGSGTRLTVV.

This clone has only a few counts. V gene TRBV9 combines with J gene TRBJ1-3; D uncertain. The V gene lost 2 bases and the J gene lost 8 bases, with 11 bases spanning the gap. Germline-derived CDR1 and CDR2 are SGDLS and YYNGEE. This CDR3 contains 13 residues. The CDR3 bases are TGTGCCAGCAGCGTCCAGGATTTGCACACCATATATTTT. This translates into CASSVQDLHTIYF.

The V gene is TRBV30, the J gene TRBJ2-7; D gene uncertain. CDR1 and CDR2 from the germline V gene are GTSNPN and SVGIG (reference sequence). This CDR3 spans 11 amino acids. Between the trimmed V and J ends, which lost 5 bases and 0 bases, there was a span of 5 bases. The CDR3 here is CAWGSSYEQYF. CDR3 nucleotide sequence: TGTGCCTGGGGTAGCTCCTACGAGCAGTACTTC.

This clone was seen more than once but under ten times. CDR3 coding DNA: TGTGCCAGCAGACCAGGACAGGGGGCTCAGCCCCAGCATTTT. This encodes CASRPGQGAQPQHF. The V and J genes are TRBV28 and TRBJ1-5; 11 bases align to TRBD1. Germline V gene lookup returns CDR1 MDHEN and CDR2 SYDVKM. V was pared by 6 bases and J by 6 bases, with 4 bases of the junction left unmatched. This CDR3 has 14 amino acids.

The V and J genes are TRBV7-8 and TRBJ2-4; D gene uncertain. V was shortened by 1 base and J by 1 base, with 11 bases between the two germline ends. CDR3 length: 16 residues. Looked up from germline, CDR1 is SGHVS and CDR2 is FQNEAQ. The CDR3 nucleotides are TGTGCCAGCAGCTTAGAGAGGATCGGGGCCAAAAACATTCAGTACTTC. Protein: CASSLERIGAKNIQYF.

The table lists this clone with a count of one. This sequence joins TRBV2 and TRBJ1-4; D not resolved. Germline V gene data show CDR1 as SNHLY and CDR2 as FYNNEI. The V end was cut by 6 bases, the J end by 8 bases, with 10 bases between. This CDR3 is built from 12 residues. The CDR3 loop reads CASRVGEEKLFF. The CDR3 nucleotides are TGTGCCAGCAGGGTAGGAGAAGAAAAACTGTTTTTT. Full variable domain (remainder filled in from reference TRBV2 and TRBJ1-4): EPEVTQTPSHQVTQMGQEVILRCVPISNHLYFYWYRQILGQKVEFLVSFYNNEISEKSEIFDDQFSVERPDGSNFTLKIRSTKLEDSAMYFCASRVGEEKLFFGSGTQLSVL.

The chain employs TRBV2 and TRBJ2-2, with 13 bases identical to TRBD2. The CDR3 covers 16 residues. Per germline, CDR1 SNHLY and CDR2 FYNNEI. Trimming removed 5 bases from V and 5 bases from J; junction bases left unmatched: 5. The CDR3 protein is CASSRLAGGRTGELFF. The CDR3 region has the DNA TGTGCCAGCAGTAGACTAGCGGGAGGACGTACCGGGGAGCTGTTTTTT.

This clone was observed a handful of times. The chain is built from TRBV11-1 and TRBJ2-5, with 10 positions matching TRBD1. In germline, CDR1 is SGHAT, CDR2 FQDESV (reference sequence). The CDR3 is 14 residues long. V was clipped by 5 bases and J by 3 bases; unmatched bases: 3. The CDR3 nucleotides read TGTGCCAGCAGCCGGGACAGGGGAAAAGAGACCCAGTACTTC. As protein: CASSRDRGKETQYF. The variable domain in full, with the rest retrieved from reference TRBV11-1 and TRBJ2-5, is EAEVAQSPRYKITEKSQAVAFWCDPISGHATLYWYRQILGQGPELLVQFQDESVVDDSQLPKDRFSAERLKGVDSTLKIQPAELGDSAMYLCASSRDRGKETQYFGPGTRLLVL.

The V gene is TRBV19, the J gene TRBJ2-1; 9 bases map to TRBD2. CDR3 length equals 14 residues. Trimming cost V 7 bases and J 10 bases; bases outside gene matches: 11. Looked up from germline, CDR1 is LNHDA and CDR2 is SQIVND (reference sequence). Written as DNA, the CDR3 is TGTGCCAGTATCCCCCAGCGGGGGGACTTAGAGCAGTTCTTC. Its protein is CASIPQRGDLEQFF.

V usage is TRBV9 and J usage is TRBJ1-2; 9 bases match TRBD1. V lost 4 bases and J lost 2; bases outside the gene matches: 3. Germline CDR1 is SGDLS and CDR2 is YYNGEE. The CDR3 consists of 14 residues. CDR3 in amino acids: CASSPGQGNYGYTF. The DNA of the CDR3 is TGTGCCAGCAGCCCCGGACAGGGGAACTATGGCTACACCTTC.

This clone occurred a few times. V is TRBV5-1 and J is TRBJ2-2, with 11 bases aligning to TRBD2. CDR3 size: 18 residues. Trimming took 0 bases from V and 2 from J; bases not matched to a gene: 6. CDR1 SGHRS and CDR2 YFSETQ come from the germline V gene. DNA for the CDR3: TGCGCCAGCAGCTTGGTTCCTAGCGGGGGGCTAAACACCGGGGAGCTGTTTTTT. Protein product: CASSLVPSGGLNTGELFF.

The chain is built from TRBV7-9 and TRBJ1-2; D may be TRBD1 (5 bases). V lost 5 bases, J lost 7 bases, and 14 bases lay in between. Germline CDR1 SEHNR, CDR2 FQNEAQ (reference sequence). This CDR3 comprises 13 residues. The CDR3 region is CASSPDSIRGYTF. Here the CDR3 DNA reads TGTGCCAGCAGCCCTGACAGCATTCGTGGCTACACCTTC.

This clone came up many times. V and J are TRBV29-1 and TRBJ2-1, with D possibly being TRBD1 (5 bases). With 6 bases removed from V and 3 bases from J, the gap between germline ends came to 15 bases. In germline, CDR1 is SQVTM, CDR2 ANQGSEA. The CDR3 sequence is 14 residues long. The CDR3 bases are TGCAGCGTGGGCCGACAGATAGACTACAATGAGCAGTTCTTC. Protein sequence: CSVGRQIDYNEQFF.

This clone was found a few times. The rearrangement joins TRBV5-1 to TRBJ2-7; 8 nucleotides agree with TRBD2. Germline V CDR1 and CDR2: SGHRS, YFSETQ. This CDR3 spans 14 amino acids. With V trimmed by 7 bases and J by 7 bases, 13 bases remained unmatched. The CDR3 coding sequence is TGCGCCAGCCGGCCCGGGACTAGTATAGATGAGCAGTACTTC. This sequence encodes CASRPGTSIDEQYF. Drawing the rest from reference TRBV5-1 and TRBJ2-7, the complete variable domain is KAGVTQTPRYLIKTRGQQVTLSCSPISGHRSVSWYQQTPGQGLQFLFEYFSETQRNKGNFPGRFSGRQFSNSRSEMNVSTLELGDSALYLCASRPGTSIDEQYFGPGTRLTVT.

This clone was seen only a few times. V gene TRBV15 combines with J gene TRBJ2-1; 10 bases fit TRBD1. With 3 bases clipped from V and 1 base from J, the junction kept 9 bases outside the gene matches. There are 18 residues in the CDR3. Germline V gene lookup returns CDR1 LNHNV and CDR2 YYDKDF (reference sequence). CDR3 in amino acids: CATSSAPGQGLSYNEQFF. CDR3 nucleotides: TGTGCCACCAGCAGCGCGCCGGGACAGGGGTTATCCTACAATGAGCAGTTCTTC. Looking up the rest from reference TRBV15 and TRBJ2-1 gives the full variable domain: DAMVIQNPRYQVTQFGKPVTLSCSQTLNHNVMYWYQQKSSQAPKLLFHYYDKDFNNEADTPDNFQSRRPNTSFCFLDIRSPGLGDTAMYLCATSSAPGQGLSYNEQFFGPGTRLTVL.

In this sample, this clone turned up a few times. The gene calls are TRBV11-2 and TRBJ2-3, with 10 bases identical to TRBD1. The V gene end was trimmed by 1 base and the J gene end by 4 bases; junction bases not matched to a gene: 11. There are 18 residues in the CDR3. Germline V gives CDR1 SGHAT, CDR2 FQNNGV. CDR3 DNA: TGTGCCAGCAGCTTAGCCCGGGACAGGGGAACGGGGGCAGATACGCAGTATTTT. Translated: CASSLARDRGTGADTQYF.

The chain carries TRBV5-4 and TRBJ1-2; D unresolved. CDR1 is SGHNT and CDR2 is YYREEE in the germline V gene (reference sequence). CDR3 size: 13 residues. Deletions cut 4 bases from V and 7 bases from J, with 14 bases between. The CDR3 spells CASSTNIRVGYTF. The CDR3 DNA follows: TGTGCCAGCAGCACGAATATCCGGGTTGGCTACACCTTC.

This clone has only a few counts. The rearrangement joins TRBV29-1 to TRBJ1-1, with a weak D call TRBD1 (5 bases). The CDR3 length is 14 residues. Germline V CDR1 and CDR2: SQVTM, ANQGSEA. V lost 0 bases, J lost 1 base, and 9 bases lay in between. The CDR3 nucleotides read TGCAGCGTTGAAGAATTCGGGGGGAACACTGAAGCTTTCTTT. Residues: CSVEEFGGNTEAFF.